The 21 T cell receptor beta chains presented below share a single source sample, sequenced in a study of control samples from healthy donors and cancer patients. Clones were read by immunoSEQ multiplex PCR, and TCRdb kept only the in-frame ones, dropping some. The sample consists of 150,000 to 200,000 clones, around nine tenths of them appearing once. Material: blood. These receptors originate from a man aged 25-45 years in good health.

This rearrangement joins TRBV4-3 to TRBJ2-7; no reliable D call. The CDR3 totals 14 residues. Looked up from germline, CDR1 is LGHNA and CDR2 is YSLEER. Deletions cut 0 bases from V and 2 bases from J, with 8 bases between. The CDR3 nucleotides read TGCGCCAGCAGCCAAGATTTCACAGCCTACGAGCAGTACTTC. Translated, it gives CASSQDFTAYEQYF.

The rearrangement joins TRBV19 to TRBJ2-7; 7 bases line up with TRBD1. J lost 3 bases, V lost 10 bases, and 6 bases had no gene match. This CDR3 region has 12 residues. Per the germline V gene, CDR1 is LNHDA and CDR2 is SQIVND (reference sequence). The CDR3 coding sequence is TGTGCCAAGGGACAGCGAGACTACGAGCAGTACTTC. It yields the protein CAKGQRDYEQYF.

The J gene is TRBJ2-7, the V gene TRBV30; D possibly corresponds to TRBD2 (5 bases). The CDR3 has 15 residues. The V end lost 1 base, the J end lost 1 base, and 14 bases lay between the germline ends. Germline-derived CDR1 and CDR2 are GTSNPN and SVGIG (reference sequence). The CDR3 DNA reads as TGTGCCTGGAGTGGAGGACTCTTCAAATCCTACGAGCAGTACTTC. Its translation is CAWSGGLFKSYEQYF.

The V and J genes are TRBV27 and TRBJ1-4, with D tentatively TRBD1 (5 bases). Trimming removed 6 bases from V and 8 bases from J, with 7 bases in between. Germline lookup yields CDR1 MNHEY and CDR2 SMNVEV (reference sequence). The CDR3 covers 11 residues. The chain's CDR3 is CASRGREKLFF. DNA of the CDR3: TGTGCCAGCAGGGGGCGGGAAAAACTGTTTTTT.

J is TRBJ2-7 and V is TRBV7-2; weak D call: TRBD2 (5 bases). Looked up from germline, CDR1 is SGHTA and CDR2 is FQGNSA. The length of the CDR3 is 15 residues. V was clipped by 6 bases and J by 2 bases, with 17 bases between them. The CDR3 coding sequence is TGTGCCAGCAGTCAAAACCCAGGACTGGCCTACGAGCAGTACTTC. The encoded protein is CASSQNPGLAYEQYF.

V usage is TRBV2 and J usage is TRBJ2-2; possible D gene TRBD2, 7 bases. Looked up from germline, CDR1 is SNHLY and CDR2 is FYNNEI. CDR3 length: 14 residues. V was clipped by 7 bases and J by 3 bases, with 12 bases between them. In nucleotides, the CDR3 is TGTGCCAGCATGGGGGGGCGGTACACCGGGGAGCTGTTTTTT. This codes for CASMGGRYTGELFF.

This chain connects TRBV5-1 to TRBJ1-2, with D unresolved. This CDR3 contains 14 residues. Per the germline V gene, CDR1 is SGHRS and CDR2 is YFSETQ. V was clipped by 2 bases and J by 4 bases, with 12 bases between them. CDR3 sequence: CASSLDAGTYGYTF. In DNA form, the CDR3 reads TGCGCCAGCAGCTTAGATGCAGGCACCTATGGCTACACCTTC.

This clone occurred once. The rearrangement joins TRBV3-1 (or the pseudogene TRBV3-2) to TRBJ2-2, with TRBD2 identical over 12 bases. With 3 bases clipped from V and 6 bases from J, the junction kept 5 bases outside the gene matches. Germline assignment: CDR1 LGHDT and CDR2 YNNKEL (reference sequence). This CDR3 comprises 16 residues. CDR3: CASSHTSGRSPGELFF. Written as DNA, the CDR3 is TGTGCCAGCAGCCACACTAGCGGGAGGTCCCCCGGGGAGCTGTTTTTT.

The V and J genes are TRBV9 and TRBJ2-2; 13 bases match TRBD2. Trimming removed 6 bases from V and 5 bases from J; junction bases left unmatched: 22. CDR1 and CDR2 from the germline V gene are SGDLS and YYNGEE. The CDR3 has 21 amino acids. In DNA form, the CDR3 reads TGTGCCAGCACCATCGCGAGGACTAGCGGGGGTGTAGTCCCGGCGACCGGGGAGCTGTTTTTT. Encoded protein: CASTIARTSGGVVPATGELFF.

The chain employs TRBV12-5 and TRBJ1-3, with D unclear. The germline CDR1 and CDR2 sequences are LGHNT and FRNRAP. There are 17 residues in the CDR3. V shed 3 bases and J shed 2 bases, with 17 bases lying between them. In DNA, the CDR3 is TGTGCTAGTGGTTTTTATGGGGTAAGGGAACCTGGAAACACCATATATTTT. Translating gives CASGFYGVREPGNTIYF.

This chain connects TRBV13 to TRBJ2-7, with TRBD2 matching 9 bases. In germline, CDR1 is PRHDT, CDR2 FYEKMQ (reference sequence). The CDR3 has 14 residues. With V trimmed by 3 bases and J by 6 bases, 6 bases remained unmatched. The CDR3 DNA sequence: TGTGCCAGCAGCTTGAGACTAGCGGTAAGCGAGCAGTACTTC. The encoded protein is CASSLRLAVSEQYF.

The chain carries TRBV4-2 and TRBJ2-1; D call uncertain. This CDR3 spans 15 amino acids. The germline CDR1 and CDR2 sequences are LGHNA and YNFKEQ. The V and J ends lost 1 base and 6 bases respectively, with 13 bases between them. CDR3 coding DNA: TGTGCCAGCAGCCAAGGAGTTTTCACTTTCAATGAGCAGTTCTTC. Its translation is CASSQGVFTFNEQFF.

The genes are TRBV28 and TRBJ1-4, with D unresolved. CDR3 length: 13 amino acids. Trimming shortened V by 6 bases and J by 5 bases, and 10 bases separated the two germline ends. Germline CDR1 is MDHEN and CDR2 is SYDVKM. CDR3 nucleotides: TGTGCCAGCAGACACGCCTCGAATGAAAAACTGTTTTTT. This encodes CASRHASNEKLFF.

V is TRBV7-7 and J is TRBJ2-5; TRBD1 might be the D (5 bases). Deletions cut 3 bases from V and 5 bases from J, with 19 bases between. Per germline, CDR1 SSHAT and CDR2 FNYEAQ (reference sequence). The CDR3 runs to 16 residues. The CDR3 DNA reads TGTGCCAGCAGCTTTGGGGTTCAGGGTGGTCGGGAGACCCAGTACTTC. Its translation: CASSFGVQGGRETQYF.

This sequence joins TRBV4-2 and TRBJ2-1; 13 nucleotides match TRBD2. The CDR3 sequence is 16 residues long. Germline lookup yields CDR1 LGHNA and CDR2 YNFKEQ. J was trimmed by 2 bases and V by 3 bases; bases with no gene match: 1. The CDR3 reads CASSHTSGGAYNEQFF. CDR3 bases: TGTGCCAGCAGCCATACTAGCGGGGGGGCCTACAATGAGCAGTTCTTC.

This clone came up once. CDR3 bases: TGTGCCAGTAGGATTGCCGGGACATGGGGTGCCTCCTATAATTCACCCCTCCACTTT. It encodes CASRIAGTWGASYNSPLHF. The V call is TRBV19, the J call TRBJ1-6, with a weak D call TRBD1 (6 bases). The V gene's germline CDR1 is LNHDA and CDR2 SQIVND (reference sequence). CDR3 length: 19 amino acids. Trimming cost V 6 bases and J 0 bases, with 21 bases left between them. The whole variable domain, filled in from reference TRBV19 and TRBJ1-6, reads DGGITQSPKYLFRKEGQNVTLSCEQNLNHDAMYWYRQDPGQGLRLIYYSQIVNDFQKGDIAEGYSVSREKKESFPLTVTSAQKNPTAFYLCASRIAGTWGASYNSPLHFGNGTRLTVT.

The chain joins TRBV5-5 to TRBJ1-5; D might be TRBD1 (6 bases). CDR3 length: 15 residues. CDR1 and CDR2 (germline): SGHKS, YYEKEE (reference sequence). Trimming removed 3 bases from V and 2 bases from J, with 12 bases in between. The CDR3 protein is CASSWRGDGNQPQHF. Here the CDR3 DNA reads TGTGCCAGCAGCTGGAGGGGGGATGGCAATCAGCCCCAGCATTTT.

The chain combines TRBV30 with TRBJ1-2; D may be TRBD1 (6 bases). Germline V gives CDR1 GTSNPN, CDR2 SVGIG (reference sequence). The CDR3 extends over 14 amino acids. V lost 0 bases to trimming and J lost 4 bases, with 12 bases between them. This CDR3 is CAWSVAGGIYGYTF. The CDR3 nucleotides read TGTGCCTGGAGTGTAGCGGGGGGCATCTATGGCTACACCTTC. Together with reference TRBV30 and TRBJ1-2, the CDR3 gives the full variable domain: SQTIHQWPATLVQPVGSPLSLECTVEGTSNPNLYWYRQAAGRGLQLLFYSVGIGQISSEVPQNLSASRPQDRQFILSSKKLLLSDSGFYLCAWSVAGGIYGYTFGSGTRLTVV.

The chain joins TRBV15 to TRBJ1-4, with TRBD1 as a possible D gene (5 bases). With 2 bases removed from V and 8 bases from J, the gap between germline ends came to 9 bases. This CDR3 spans 13 amino acids. The germline V gene encodes CDR1 LNHNV and CDR2 YYDKDF (reference sequence). In DNA form, the CDR3 reads TGTGCCACCAGCAGAAGTCGGGGGGAAAAACTGTTTTTT. Its protein is CATSRSRGEKLFF. Using reference TRBV15 and TRBJ1-4 for the parts outside the CDR3, the full variable domain is DAMVIQNPRYQVTQFGKPVTLSCSQTLNHNVMYWYQQKSSQAPKLLFHYYDKDFNNEADTPDNFQSRRPNTSFCFLDIRSPGLGDTAMYLCATSRSRGEKLFFGSGTQLSVL.

The gene calls are TRBV5-1 and TRBJ2-3; D might be TRBD1 (5 bases). The length of the CDR3 is 16 residues. The V gene lost 4 bases and the J gene lost 3 bases, with 18 bases spanning the gap. Germline CDR1 and CDR2: SGHRS and YFSETQ. The CDR3 loop is CASSRNIGAGTDTQYF. In DNA form, the CDR3 reads TGCGCCAGCAGCCGCAATATTGGGGCAGGGACAGATACGCAGTATTTT.

CDR3 region: CASHTLSGAADTQYF. DNA of the CDR3: TGTGCCAGCCACACTCTATCGGGGGCCGCAGATACGCAGTATTTT. V usage is TRBV2 and J usage is TRBJ2-3; D tentatively fits TRBD1 or TRBD2 (6 bases each). This CDR3 contains 15 residues. V lost 8 bases to trimming and J lost 4 bases, with 19 bases between them. Germline CDR1 is SNHLY and CDR2 is FYNNEI.